The present T cell receptor (beta chain) was sequenced within a study of shared clonotypes between healthy human individuals. Background on the study: Ranging from 18 to 49 in age, donors were a couple of women and a few men.

To note about this clone: Its antigen is undetermined.

This was a deep-level run. Generated by immunoSEQ multiplex PCR, the TCRdb table keeps only in-frame clones and is missing some. The sample shows roughly 550,000 clones, roughly 95% of them seen only once. Naive-designated CD8 cells lacked CD45RO, were positively enriched for CCR7, and omitted terminally differentiated effector memory CD45RA+ cells. There are 14 residues in the CDR3. Trimming cost V 6 bases and J 2 bases, with 14 bases left between them. From germline, CDR1 is SGHRS and CDR2 YFSETQ. Points from the study as a whole: Sampling used blood alone; tissue repertoires probably differ. Generally, naive subsets came out with larger estimated richness than memory subsets.

V usage is TRBV5-1 and J usage is TRBJ1-1; D perhaps matches TRBD1 (6 bases). The source is a woman aged 25-40 years in good health. Sequences were obtained from naive CD8+ T cells sorted from blood. The CDR3 coding sequence is TGCGCCAGCACCCAAGCAGGGACAAACACTGAAGCTTTCTTT. It specifies CASTQAGTNTEAFF. Based on the CDR3 plus reference TRBV5-1 and TRBJ1-1, the full variable domain is KAGVTQTPRYLIKTRGQQVTLSCSPISGHRSVSWYQQTPGQGLQFLFEYFSETQRNKGNFPGRFSGRQFSNSRSEMNVSTLELGDSALYLCASTQAGTNTEAFFGQGTRLTVV.